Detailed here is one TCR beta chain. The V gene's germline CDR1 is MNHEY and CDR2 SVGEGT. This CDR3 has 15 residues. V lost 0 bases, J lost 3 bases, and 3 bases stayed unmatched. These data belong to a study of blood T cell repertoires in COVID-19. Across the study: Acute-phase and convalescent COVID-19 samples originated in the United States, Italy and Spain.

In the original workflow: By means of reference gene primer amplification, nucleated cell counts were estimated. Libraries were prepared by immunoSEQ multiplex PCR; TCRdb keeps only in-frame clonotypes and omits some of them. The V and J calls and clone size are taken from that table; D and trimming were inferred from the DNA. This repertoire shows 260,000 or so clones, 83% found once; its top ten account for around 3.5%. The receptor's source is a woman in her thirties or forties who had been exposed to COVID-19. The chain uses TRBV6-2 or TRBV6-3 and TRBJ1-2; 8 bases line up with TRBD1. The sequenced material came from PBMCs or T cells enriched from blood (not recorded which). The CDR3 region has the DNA TGTGCCAGCAGTTACTCGGGGGACAGGTACTATGGCTACACCTTC. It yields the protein CASSYSGDRYYGYTF.